These 18 T cell receptor beta chains originate from one sample sequenced in a study of shared clonotypes between healthy human individuals. Produced via immunoSEQ multiplex PCR; TCRdb's table is partial and in-frame only. The sample has about 590,000 clones; nearly 97% are singletons. CD45RO-negative, CCR7-positively selected cells formed the naive CD8 fraction, excluding terminally differentiated effector memory CD45RA+ cells. Input material: naive CD8+ T cells sorted from blood. Receptors were obtained from a woman aged 25 to 39 in good health.

The chain couples TRBV27 to TRBJ1-5, with a weak D call TRBD1 (6 bases). Germline values: CDR1 MNHEY, CDR2 SMNVEV (reference sequence). The V and J ends lost 3 bases and 7 bases respectively, with 10 bases between them. The CDR3 has 13 amino acids. CDR3: CASSFLGGQPQHF. In nucleotides, the CDR3 is TGTGCCAGCAGTTTTTTAGGGGGACAGCCCCAGCATTTT.

The J gene is TRBJ2-7, the V gene TRBV2, with D perhaps matching TRBD1 (5 bases). The germline V gene has CDR1 SNHLY and CDR2 FYNNEI. Deletions cut 2 bases from V and 4 bases from J, with 15 bases between. CDR3 size: 15 residues. CDR3 amino acids: CASSEWAGKEYEQYF. CDR3 in DNA: TGTGCCAGCAGTGAATGGGCAGGGAAGGAGTACGAGCAGTACTTC.

The CDR3 nucleotides read TGTGCCAGCAGCCCGGTCCTGACTAGCGGGAGAGCCAAAAACATTCAGTACTTC. Residues: CASSPVLTSGRAKNIQYF. The chain recombines TRBV11-1 with TRBJ2-4; 12 bases are shared with TRBD2. The germline V gene encodes CDR1 SGHAT and CDR2 FQDESV (reference sequence). The V segment lost 5 bases and the J segment 0 bases; nucleotides outside the gene matches: 8. The CDR3 has 18 amino acids.

The chain is built from TRBV5-6 and TRBJ1-3; D remains unclear. The germline gives CDR1 SGHDT, CDR2 YYEEEE. The CDR3 is made up of 14 amino acids. V lost 3 bases and J lost 0, with 7 bases in between. CDR3 region: CASSSGVSGNTIYF. The DNA for the CDR3 is TGTGCCAGCAGCTCTGGGGTCTCTGGAAACACCATATATTTT.

Concerning this clone itself: Other DNA sequences in this specimen translate into the identical CDR3. The rearrangement uses TRBV5-1 and TRBJ2-1; TRBD2 aligns across 8 bases. Trimming removed 1 base from V and 3 bases from J; junction bases left unmatched: 0. The CDR3 extends over 14 amino acids. CDR1 is SGHRS, CDR2 YFSETQ, per germline. Here the CDR3 DNA reads TGCGCCAGCAGCTTGAGCGGGAGCTACAATGAGCAGTTCTTC. Its translation: CASSLSGSYNEQFF.

The V gene is TRBV5-6, the J gene TRBJ2-4; 8 bases are shared with TRBD2. V dropped 3 bases and J dropped 5; count of bases not matched to a gene: 4. The CDR3 has 14 residues. The germline gives CDR1 SGHDT, CDR2 YYEEEE. CDR3 residues: CASSYGTRQNIQYF. DNA of the CDR3: TGTGCCAGCAGCTACGGGACTAGACAAAACATTCAGTACTTC.

The rearrangement links TRBV28 to TRBJ1-3; no reliable D call. Looked up from germline, CDR1 is MDHEN and CDR2 is SYDVKM. V lost 6 bases and J lost 4, with 10 bases in between. This CDR3 contains 13 residues. CDR3 amino acids: CASRREYGNTIYF. CDR3 nucleotide sequence: TGTGCCAGCAGGCGGGAGTACGGAAACACCATATATTTT.

The CDR3 loop is CASSPSGGSYNEQFF. CDR3 DNA: TGTGCCAGCAGCCCGAGCGGGGGTTCCTACAATGAGCAGTTCTTC. The chain combines TRBV4-2 with TRBJ2-1; 8 bases match TRBD2. CDR1 is LGHNA and CDR2 is YNFKEQ in the germline V gene. There are 15 residues in the CDR3. Trimming removed 4 bases from V and 1 base from J; junction bases left unmatched: 3.

The J gene is TRBJ1-4, the V gene TRBV28; tentative D call: TRBD1 (5 bases). Per the germline V gene, CDR1 is MDHEN and CDR2 is SYDVKM. Trimming took off 2 bases at V and 4 bases at J, with 8 bases between the two ends. The CDR3 length is 14 residues. CDR3 amino acids: CASSLSRVNEKLFF. CDR3 nucleotides: TGTGCCAGCAGTTTAAGCAGGGTTAATGAAAAACTGTTTTTT.

This clone was seen only a few times. Different DNA sequences within this sample yield the same CDR3. J is TRBJ1-1 and V is TRBV13; no reliable D call. The CDR3 covers 12 residues. Germline assignment: CDR1 PRHDT and CDR2 FYEKMQ (reference sequence). V was shortened by 0 bases and J by 4 bases, with 3 bases between the two germline ends. The DNA of the CDR3 is TGTGCCAGCAGCTTAGGGTCCACTGAAGCTTTCTTT. Translated: CASSLGSTEAFF. Using reference TRBV13 and TRBJ1-1 for the parts outside the CDR3, the full variable domain is AAGVIQSPRHLIKEKRETATLKCYPIPRHDTVYWYQQGPGQDPQFLISFYEKMQSDKGSIPDRFSAQQFSDYHSELNMSSLELGDSALYFCASSLGSTEAFFGQGTRLTVV.

The gene calls are TRBV9 and TRBJ2-2; 8 nucleotides align to TRBD2. The CDR3 sequence is 14 residues long. Trimming removed 2 bases from V and 7 bases from J; junction bases left unmatched: 4. Germline lookup yields CDR1 SGDLS and CDR2 YYNGEE. CDR3 nucleotide sequence: TGTGCCAGCAGCGTGGGACTAGTTGGCGGGGAGCTGTTTTTT. Translated: CASSVGLVGGELFF. Supplemented by reference TRBV9 and TRBJ2-2, the full variable domain reads DSGVTQTPKHLITATGQRVTLRCSPRSGDLSVYWYQQSLDQGLQFLIQYYNGEERAKGNILERFSAQQFPDLHSELNLSSLELGDSALYFCASSVGLVGGELFFGEGSRLTVL.

The J gene is TRBJ1-5, the V gene TRBV19; 9 bases are shared with TRBD1. The ends lost 7 bases at V and 1 base at J; junction bases unmatched: 5. Germline V gene sequence: CDR1 LNHDA, CDR2 SQIVND (reference sequence). This CDR3 is built from 15 residues. The CDR3 coding sequence is TGTGCCAGTATGACCGGGACAGGGAGCAATCAGCCCCAGCATTTT. It encodes CASMTGTGSNQPQHF.

Notes on this clone: Additional DNA sequences in this sample encode the identical CDR3. The J gene is TRBJ2-7, the V gene TRBV7-8; 9 bases line up with TRBD2. The trim removed 6 bases at V and 0 bases at J, leaving 6 bases unmatched. This CDR3 contains 15 residues. Germline V gives CDR1 SGHVS, CDR2 FQNEAQ. The CDR3 DNA sequence: TGTGCCAGCAGTCTTCTAGCGGGATCCTCCTACGAGCAGTACTTC. It specifies CASSLLAGSSYEQYF.

The V gene is TRBV7-8, the J gene TRBJ1-1; tentatively, D is TRBD1 (5 bases). Trimming cost V 5 bases and J 1 base, with 23 bases left between them. This CDR3 region has 18 residues. CDR1 and CDR2 from the germline V gene are SGHVS and FQNEAQ. DNA of the CDR3: TGTGCCAGCAGCCCGAGGGAAATTTATGAGGGGAGGAACACTGAAGCTTTCTTT. Its protein product is CASSPREIYEGRNTEAFF.

The V gene is TRBV6-1, the J gene TRBJ1-5; 7 bases agree with TRBD1. CDR1 and CDR2 from the germline V gene are MNHNS and SASEGT. CDR3 length equals 15 residues. V was clipped by 8 bases and J by 3 bases; unmatched bases: 10. In nucleotides, the CDR3 is TGTGCCAGCGAGGCTACAGGGGTACCCAATCAGCCCCAGCATTTT. Translation gives CASEATGVPNQPQHF.

For the CDR3, the DNA is TGTGCCAGCAGTGAACCCTGGACAGGGAATCAGCCCCAGCATTTT. The encoded protein is CASSEPWTGNQPQHF. The rearrangement uses TRBV6-1 and TRBJ1-5; TRBD1 agrees at 8 bases. Trimming cost V 2 bases and J 4 bases; bases outside gene matches: 4. CDR1 is MNHNS and CDR2 is SASEGT in the germline V gene. There are 15 residues in the CDR3.

A note on this clone: Other DNA sequences in this specimen translate into the identical CDR3. The chain uses TRBV7-9 and TRBJ2-7; a possible D gene is TRBD1 (5 bases). The CDR3 is 13 residues long. Germline loops: CDR1 SEHNR, CDR2 FQNEAQ (reference sequence). V dropped 3 bases and J dropped 1 base, with 7 bases sitting between them. The CDR3 DNA follows: TGTGCCAGCAGCTTCGACAGTTCCTACGAGCAGTACTTC. Translating it yields CASSFDSSYEQYF.

The chain carries TRBV6-5 and TRBJ2-2; D perhaps matches TRBD2 (5 bases). CDR1 is MNHEY, CDR2 SVGAGI, per germline. The CDR3 is 14 residues long. Trimming removed 7 bases from V and 5 bases from J, with 14 bases in between. The CDR3 sequence: CASTGWETTGELFF. CDR3 bases: TGTGCCAGCACGGGGTGGGAGACGACCGGGGAGCTGTTTTTT.